This section outlines one T cell receptor beta chain sequence together with its context. The antigen is not known. This CDR3 is 16 amino acids long. Germline CDR1 MDHEN, CDR2 SYDVKM. The V end lost 2 bases, the J end lost 3 bases, and 15 bases lay between the germline ends. This entry is derived from a study of T cell responses to AZD1222 COVID-19 vaccine. Overall study findings and caveats: Receipt of two AZD1222 doses was followed by a rise in Spike-specific TCR breadth and depth. Donors skewed white British and female; clonal diversity was possibly underestimated.

Sequencing used immunoSEQ multiplex PCR; TCRdb keeps in-frame clones, though not all of them. The data contain around 140,000 clones, around 92% of them singletons. The chain links TRBV28 to TRBJ2-3, with D perhaps matching TRBD1 (5 bases). This TCR was recovered from an adult who had recovered from COVID-19. The sample in question was peripheral blood, obtained after recovery from COVID-19. The CDR3 nucleotides are TGTGCCAGCAGTTTACAGGGCGCATTGGGAACAGATACGCAGTATTTT. Translated, it gives CASSLQGALGTDTQYF.